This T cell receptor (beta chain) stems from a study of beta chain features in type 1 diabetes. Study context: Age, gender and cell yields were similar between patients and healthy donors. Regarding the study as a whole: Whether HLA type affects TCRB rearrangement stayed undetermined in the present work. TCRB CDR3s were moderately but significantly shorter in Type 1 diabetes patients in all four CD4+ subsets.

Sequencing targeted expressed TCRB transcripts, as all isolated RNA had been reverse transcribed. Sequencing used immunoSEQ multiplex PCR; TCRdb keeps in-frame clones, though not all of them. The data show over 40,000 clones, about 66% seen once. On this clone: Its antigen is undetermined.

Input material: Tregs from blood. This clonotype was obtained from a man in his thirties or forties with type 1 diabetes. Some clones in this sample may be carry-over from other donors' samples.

The CDR3 spells CSVERGWKLFF. CDR3 DNA sequence: TGCAGCGTTGAGAGAGGGTGGAAGCTGTTTTTT. V usage is TRBV29-1 and J usage is TRBJ2-2; weak D call: TRBD2 (5 bases). The V end was cut by 3 bases, the J end by 12 bases, with 11 bases between. This CDR3 contains 11 residues. Germline V gene lookup returns CDR1 SQVTM and CDR2 ANQGSEA.